The 25 T cell receptor beta chains below were found in one sample sequenced in a study of T-cell reconstitution after alpha-beta-depleted transplantation in children (dated by TCRdb to about 2016). The library was built by means of PCR. The listed sequencing device is Illumina HiSeq 2500. Molecular barcoding was employed in the preparation of TCR libraries, with unique molecular identifiers being used to normalize TCRbeta repertoire quantification. TCRdb's own reprocessing of the public reads used fastp at Q25 and MiXCR and kept productive beta chains. For every CDR3 protein sequence, its rows merge into one entry that carries the most common genes and DNA. The sample has approximately 300,000 distinct CDR3 sequences on record, roughly 12% of them singletons. The leading ten clones occupy about 25% of the sample. The meaning of the sample's treatment or condition label: allogeneic hematopoietic cell transplantation with graft depleted of TCRalphabeta T cells and CD19 B cells.

This specimen was peripheral blood, taken 180 days after TCRalphabeta/CD19-depleted stem cell transplant. These receptors all stem from a male patient between 2 and 15 years old who had a stem cell transplant for chronic granulomatous disease, so the T cells may come from the graft donor.

This clonotype was counted at least ten times. This chain joins TRBV20-1 and TRBJ2-7; possibly TRBD2 for D (7 bases). The V and J ends lost 6 bases and 7 bases respectively, with 19 bases between them. The CDR3 runs 13 residues. CDR1 and CDR2 from the germline V gene are DFQATT and SNEGSKA (reference sequence). The CDR3 region is CSATWGGLREQYF. CDR3 nucleotide sequence: TGCAGTGCCACCTGGGGGGGGCTAAGGGAGCAGTACTTC.

There are many counts of this clonotype. J is TRBJ1-1 and V is TRBV5-1; D may be TRBD1 (5 bases). The CDR3 runs to 13 residues. CDR1 SGHRS and CDR2 YFSETQ come from the germline V gene. Trimming pared 10 bases from V and 0 bases from J, leaving 13 bases between. Here the CDR3 reads CASGGSLNTEAFF. DNA of the CDR3: TGCGCCTCGGGGGGGTCGCTGAACACTGAAGCTTTCTTT.

This clonotype was recorded many times. V is TRBV10-3 and J is TRBJ2-4; possible D gene TRBD1, 6 bases. The germline V and J ends were trimmed by 0 bases and 8 bases, with 14 bases remaining between them. This CDR3 comprises 15 residues. In germline, CDR1 is ENHRY, CDR2 SYGVKD. The CDR3 here is CAISESGAGADIQYF. The CDR3, as DNA: TGTGCCATCAGTGAGTCGGGGGCAGGGGCGGACATTCAGTACTTC.

In this sample, this clonotype turned up many times. This chain links TRBV5-1 with TRBJ1-1; D is unclear. This CDR3 has 15 amino acids. Between the trimmed V and J ends, which lost 4 bases and 7 bases, there was a span of 20 bases. Germline V CDR1 and CDR2: SGHRS, YFSETQ. The CDR3 DNA follows: TGCGCCAGCAGCCTCGGAAGACCTAGAGTTAATGAAGCTTTCTTT. Its translation: CASSLGRPRVNEAFF.

This clonotype has ten or more counts. The chain has TRBV18 and TRBJ2-2, with no clear D. Trimming stripped 0 bases from V and 3 bases from J, with 11 bases between. CDR1 is KGHSH and CDR2 is LQKENI in the germline V gene. There are 16 residues in the CDR3. For the CDR3, the DNA is TGTGCCAGCTCACCACCAACAAGGAAGGACACCGGGGAGCTGTTTTTT. It codes for CASSPPTRKDTGELFF.

The chain links TRBV18 to TRBJ2-2; no clear D gene. The CDR3 length is 16 residues. The germline V gene encodes CDR1 KGHSH and CDR2 LQKENI. V dropped 3 bases and J dropped 1 base, with 12 bases sitting between them. This CDR3 reads CASSPPNSRNTGELFF. As DNA, the CDR3 is TGTGCCAGCTCACCGCCGAACAGTAGGAACACCGGGGAGCTGTTTTTT.

This clonotype was counted many times. This sequence joins TRBV27 and TRBJ2-7; possible D gene TRBD1, 5 bases. Per the germline V gene, CDR1 is MNHEY and CDR2 is SMNVEV (reference sequence). V lost 2 bases to trimming and J lost 3 bases, with 14 bases between them. The CDR3 has 15 residues. The CDR3 is CASSLLAGPDYEQYF. CDR3 nucleotide sequence: TGTGCCAGCAGTTTACTGGCAGGGCCTGACTACGAGCAGTACTTC.

This clonotype was observed at least ten times. This chain links TRBV6-1 with TRBJ2-5; TRBD2 matches 10 bases. The ends lost 5 bases at V and 6 bases at J; junction bases unmatched: 9. Germline V CDR1 and CDR2: MNHNS, SASEGT. CDR3 size: 15 residues. The CDR3 loop is CASSPGLAAPKTQYF. The CDR3 DNA is TGTGCCAGCAGTCCTGGACTAGCGGCCCCGAAGACCCAGTACTTC.

This clonotype was detected many times. The gene calls are TRBV5-1 and TRBJ2-7; 8 nucleotides align to TRBD2. Germline V gives CDR1 SGHRS, CDR2 YFSETQ. This CDR3 region has 16 residues. J was trimmed by 0 bases and V by 4 bases; bases with no gene match: 9. In DNA, the CDR3 is TGCGCCAGCAGCCGGGGGGGCCTTAAAGTCTCCTACGAGCAGTACTTC. Residues: CASSRGGLKVSYEQYF.

This clonotype was counted many times. The V gene is TRBV5-1, the J gene TRBJ1-1; possibly TRBD1 for D (5 bases). Germline V gene data show CDR1 as SGHRS and CDR2 as YFSETQ. The CDR3 runs to 13 residues. Trimming removed 4 bases from V and 7 bases from J, with 14 bases in between. The CDR3 spells CASSRLDQGEAFF. The CDR3 bases are TGCGCCAGCAGCCGTCTTGACCAGGGTGAAGCTTTCTTT.

V is TRBV6-2 or TRBV6-3 and J is TRBJ2-7, with TRBD2 matching 9 bases. The CDR3 sequence is 18 residues long. V lost 0 bases, J lost 0 bases, and 9 bases stayed unmatched. From germline, CDR1 is MNHEY and CDR2 SVGEGT. In DNA form, the CDR3 reads TGTGCCAGCAGTTACTCTACCCATAGCGGGAGTAACTCCTACGAGCAGTACTTC. Encoded protein: CASSYSTHSGSNSYEQYF.

This clonotype was counted at least ten times. The rearrangement links TRBV27 to TRBJ2-7; D gene uncertain. Between the trimmed V and J ends, which lost 5 bases and 4 bases, there was a span of 18 bases. There are 15 residues in the CDR3. The germline gives CDR1 MNHEY, CDR2 SMNVEV (reference sequence). The CDR3 region has the DNA TGTGCCAGCAGTCCCAACCCGGGCCAGATGTACGAGCAGTACTTC. It yields the protein CASSPNPGQMYEQYF.

To note about this clonotype: A much larger clone is a single base away; this may be a read error. The rearrangement uses TRBV7-2 and TRBJ2-1; weak D call: TRBD2 (7 bases). CDR1 and CDR2 (germline): SGHTA, FQGNSA. The CDR3 loop spans 15 amino acids. Between the trimmed V and J ends, which lost 3 bases and 9 bases, there was a span of 18 bases. The CDR3: CASSFTSVGATEQFF. The CDR3 DNA reads TGTGCCAGCAGCTTTACTAGCGTGGGGGCAACTGAGCAGTTCTTC.

Worth noting for this clonotype: A much larger clone lies a single base off, so this may be a read error. This likely comes from a read error, as the CDR3 has no conserved phenylalanine or tryptophan at its end. The rearrangement links TRBV12-3 or TRBV12-4 to TRBJ2-7, with 10 bases matching TRBD2. The CDR3 extends over 14 amino acids. This CDR3 is CATSSGGLAYEQYL. CDR3 sequence (DNA): TGTGCCACCAGTAGCGGGGGGCTCGCCTACGAGCAGTACCTC.

This clonotype has at least ten counts. The chain is built from TRBV15 and TRBJ2-4; TRBD2 matches 7 bases. Germline V gene lookup returns CDR1 LNHNV and CDR2 YYDKDF (reference sequence). This CDR3 region has 16 residues. After removal of 5 bases from V and 5 bases from J, the junction contained 12 bases not matched to a gene. This chain's CDR3 is CATSFSLAEGENIQYF. Written as DNA, the CDR3 is TGTGCCACCAGCTTCTCTCTAGCGGAAGGGGAAAACATTCAGTACTTC.

This clonotype came up many times. The chain uses TRBV20-1 and TRBJ2-7; 12 bases are shared with TRBD2. The CDR3 has 15 amino acids. The ends lost 3 bases at V and 7 bases at J; junction bases unmatched: 10. Germline assignment: CDR1 DFQATT and CDR2 SNEGSKA (reference sequence). The CDR3 nucleotides read TGCAGTGCTAGTAGTCTACTAGCGGGAGGCGGGGAGCAGTACTTC. Amino acid sequence: CSASSLLAGGGEQYF.

In its sample, this clonotype was seen many times. The chain uses TRBV5-1 and TRBJ1-1, with a weak D call TRBD1 (6 bases). The CDR3 runs to 17 residues. The germline CDR1 and CDR2 sequences are SGHRS and YFSETQ. V shed 4 bases and J shed 0 bases, with 19 bases lying between them. The CDR3 DNA follows: TGCGCCAGCAGCCGGGGGGCAGGGGCGATAATGAACACTGAAGCTTTCTTT. Its translation is CASSRGAGAIMNTEAFF.

Ten or more counts support this clonotype. V gene TRBV7-3 combines with J gene TRBJ1-5; D unresolved. This CDR3 comprises 19 residues. CDR1 is SGHTA, CDR2 FQGTGA, per germline. Deletions cut 1 base from V and 0 bases from J, with 19 bases between. This CDR3 reads CASSLKEFETPYSNQPQHF. The CDR3 DNA is TGTGCCAGCAGCTTAAAGGAGTTCGAGACGCCCTATAGCAATCAGCCCCAGCATTTT.

This clonotype was counted at least ten times. The chain is built from TRBV6-1 and TRBJ1-4; TRBD1 aligns across 7 bases. From germline, CDR1 is MNHNS and CDR2 SASEGT. Germline trimming cut 1 base from V and 4 bases from J; bases unmatched to any gene: 3. The length of the CDR3 is 15 residues. CDR3 region: CASSEGQGGNEKLFF. DNA of the CDR3: TGTGCCAGCAGTGAAGGACAGGGTGGTAATGAAAAACTGTTTTTT.

In regard to this clonotype: A much larger clone differs from this one at a single base, so this may be a read error. The chain recombines TRBV12-3 or TRBV12-4 with TRBJ2-2; D ambiguous. CDR3 size: 15 residues. Trimming took 4 bases from V and 6 from J, leaving 15 bases between them. In DNA, the CDR3 is TGTGCCAGCAGTTCAAGTTCGGGTAACGCCGGGGAGCTGTTTTTT. Amino acids: CASSSSSGNAGELFF.

This clonotype was seen many times. The V and J genes are TRBV20-1 and TRBJ2-1; D call uncertain. Germline CDR1 reads DFQATT; CDR2 reads SNEGSKA (reference sequence). The CDR3 is 11 amino acids. V lost 5 bases and J 6 bases, leaving 8 bases between the germline ends. This CDR3 reads CSASAPNEQFF. The CDR3 region has the DNA TGCAGTGCTTCGGCACCCAATGAGCAGTTCTTC.

The chain recombines TRBV19 with TRBJ2-1, with TRBD1 matching 8 bases. This CDR3 comprises 14 residues. V lost 4 bases, J lost 2 bases, and 1 base stayed unmatched. Germline CDR1 reads LNHDA; CDR2 reads SQIVND (reference sequence). CDR3 sequence: CASSTGGTYNEQFF. The CDR3 DNA reads as TGTGCCAGTAGTACAGGGGGCACCTACAATGAGCAGTTCTTC.

This clonotype was counted ten times or more. V and J are TRBV28 and TRBJ1-5; no definite D call. Germline V gene lookup returns CDR1 MDHEN and CDR2 SYDVKM. V was clipped by 4 bases and J by 4 bases, with 11 bases between them. This CDR3 contains 14 residues. DNA of the CDR3: TGTGCCAGCAGTTCCTATGGCCCTAATCAGCCCCAGCATTTT. Protein sequence: CASSSYGPNQPQHF.

This clonotype was counted at least ten times. The chain joins TRBV11-2 to TRBJ2-1; the match to TRBD2 covers 13 bases. J was trimmed by 6 bases and V by 5 bases; bases with no gene match: 4. There are 15 residues in the CDR3. Looked up from germline, CDR1 is SGHAT and CDR2 is FQNNGV. CDR3 coding DNA: TGTGCCAGCAGCACAACTAGCGGGAGGGCCAATGAGCAGTTCTTC. This gives the protein CASSTTSGRANEQFF.

In its sample, this clonotype was seen many times. The genes are TRBV20-1 and TRBJ2-7; D unclear. CDR1 is DFQATT and CDR2 is SNEGSKA in the germline V gene (reference sequence). V dropped 5 bases and J dropped 6 bases, with 8 bases sitting between them. The CDR3 is 10 residues long. CDR3 in amino acids: CSAVKPEQYF. In DNA, the CDR3 is TGCAGTGCTGTTAAGCCCGAGCAGTACTTC.